The 23 T cell receptor beta chains reported below all come from one sample, sequenced in a study of T cell repertoires in cytomegalovirus infection. TCRdb re-analysed the reads in MiXCR, keeping a single row per CDR3 protein. The repertoire holds more than 400,000 distinct CDR3 sequences, more than 25% seen once, with over 10% in the top ten. The specimen sequenced was PBMCs. Receptors originate from a human donor in good health (CMV status not recorded). Some clones in this sample may be carry-over from other donors' samples.

The chain links TRBV4-1 to TRBJ1-5; the match to TRBD1 covers 7 bases. The ends lost 0 bases at V and 7 bases at J; junction bases unmatched: 9. Germline V gene lookup returns CDR1 MGHRA and CDR2 YSYEKL. CDR3 size: 16 residues. This CDR3 is CASSQDRDRVGQPQHF. The CDR3 bases are TGCGCCAGCAGCCAAGATCGAGACAGGGTCGGCCAGCCCCAGCATTTT.

This clonotype was observed a few times. CDR3 DNA: TGTGCCACCAGCAGGCCGGGACTAGTATATGAGCAGTTCTTC. As protein: CATSRPGLVYEQFF. This chain uses TRBV15 with TRBJ2-1, with 8 bases identical to TRBD2. J gave up 8 bases and V 3 bases, and 6 bases lay outside the gene matches. The CDR3 runs 14 residues. Per germline, CDR1 LNHNV and CDR2 YYDKDF (reference sequence).

A word on this clonotype: One base away lies a much larger clone, so this may be a sequencing read error. No conserved phenylalanine or tryptophan is present at the end of the CDR3, so a read error is the likely explanation. CDR3 nucleotides: TGTGCCAGCAAGCGGGAGGGCCTCGGCGAGCAGTACGAC. Translation: CASKREGLGEQYD. The chain has TRBV6-2 or TRBV6-3 and TRBJ2-7; TRBD2 matches at 10 bases. With V trimmed by 7 bases and J by 6 bases, 6 bases remained unmatched. CDR3 length: 13 amino acids. CDR1 and CDR2 from the germline V gene are MNHEY and SVGEGT.

This clonotype was seen repeatedly, ten times or more. The V gene is TRBV7-8, the J gene TRBJ1-5; no clear D. Germline loops: CDR1 SGHVS, CDR2 FQNEAQ. Trimming shortened V by 3 bases and J by 0 bases, and 15 bases separated the two germline ends. This CDR3 has 17 residues. CDR3 loop: CASSFAERRISNQPQHF. The CDR3 coding sequence is TGTGCCAGCAGCTTCGCGGAGAGAAGGATTAGCAATCAGCCCCAGCATTTT.

The CDR3 is CASRETSGKNIQYF. CDR3 nucleotide sequence: TGTGCCAGCAGGGAGACTAGCGGCAAAAACATTCAGTACTTC. This sequence joins TRBV2 and TRBJ2-4; 9 bases are a match to TRBD2. CDR1 and CDR2 from the germline V gene are SNHLY and FYNNEI. This CDR3 is 14 amino acids long. The V gene end was trimmed by 6 bases and the J gene end by 3 bases; junction bases not matched to a gene: 3.

The sample holds many counts of this clonotype. The chain links TRBV11-2 to TRBJ2-3; D not resolved. CDR1 is SGHAT and CDR2 is FQNNGV in the germline V gene. Deletions cut 5 bases from V and 2 bases from J, with 5 bases between. The CDR3 has 12 amino acids. The CDR3 DNA sequence: TGTGCCAGCAGCGGTGTCACAGATACGCAGTATTTT. This encodes CASSGVTDTQYF.

This clonotype was observed a handful of times. The V and J genes are TRBV7-9 and TRBJ1-2; tentatively, D is TRBD1 (5 bases). The CDR3 covers 14 residues. V lost 3 bases and J lost 4, with 12 bases in between. Per germline, CDR1 SEHNR and CDR2 FQNEAQ (reference sequence). CDR3 sequence (DNA): TGTGCCAGCAGCTTCTCGACAGTATCCTATGGCTACACCTTC. It is translated as CASSFSTVSYGYTF.

This clonotype was recorded only once. The chain employs TRBV28 and TRBJ1-2, with 8 bases lining up with TRBD1. The CDR3 spans 15 residues. Trimming at V came to 5 bases and at J to 8 bases, leaving 13 bases not matched to a gene. CDR1 and CDR2 from the germline V gene are MDHEN and SYDVKM. The CDR3 loop reads CASSTAGQGATGYTF. The CDR3 DNA sequence: TGTGCCAGCAGTACCGCCGGGCAGGGGGCGACCGGCTACACCTTC.

This chain uses TRBV7-2 with TRBJ2-4, with 10 bases that match TRBD2. The CDR3 contains 16 residues. Trimming cost V 3 bases and J 2 bases; bases outside gene matches: 4. Germline CDR1 and CDR2: SGHTA and FQGNSA. CDR3 sequence: CASSLSGRAPKNIQYF. CDR3 DNA: TGTGCCAGCAGCTTGAGCGGGAGGGCCCCCAAAAACATTCAGTACTTC.

The chain employs TRBV6-1 and TRBJ2-1, with 8 bases identical to TRBD2. Germline-derived CDR1 and CDR2 are MNHNS and SASEGT. The CDR3 loop spans 15 amino acids. V trimming: 5 bases; J trimming: 6 bases; junction bases outside the gene matches: 9. CDR3: CASSQSGLGGNEQFF. CDR3 coding DNA: TGTGCCAGCAGTCAATCGGGACTAGGTGGCAATGAGCAGTTCTTC.

This clonotype was counted at least ten times. The rearrangement links TRBV7-2 to TRBJ2-2, with TRBD1 identical over 8 bases. Germline values: CDR1 SGHTA, CDR2 FQGNSA. The CDR3 sequence is 15 residues long. V lost 3 bases to trimming and J lost 5 bases; unmatched junction nucleotides: 5. The CDR3 DNA reads TGTGCCAGCAGCTTGAGGACAGGGAGGACCGGGGAGCTGTTTTTT. This encodes CASSLRTGRTGELFF.

This sequence joins TRBV7-2 and TRBJ2-5, with a weak D call TRBD2 (6 bases). CDR3 length: 15 residues. Trimming removed 3 bases from V and 2 bases from J, with 13 bases in between. CDR1 and CDR2 (germline): SGHTA, FQGNSA. The CDR3 region has the DNA TGTGCCAGCAGCTTCGGGGGAGAGATTCAAGAGACCCAGTACTTC. This encodes CASSFGGEIQETQYF. Complete variable domain (other parts from reference TRBV7-2 and TRBJ2-5): GAGVSQSPSNKVTEKGKDVELRCDPISGHTALYWYRQSLGQGLEFLIYFQGNSAPDKSGLPSDRFSAERTGGSVSTLTIQRTQQEDSAVYLCASSFGGEIQETQYFGPGTRLLVL.

The count of this clonotype is one. This chain connects TRBV20-1 to TRBJ2-3, with no clear D. CDR1 DFQATT and CDR2 SNEGSKA come from the germline V gene (reference sequence). V lost 5 bases and J 5 bases, leaving 8 bases between the germline ends. CDR3 length: 11 amino acids. CDR3: CSASAEDTQYF. As DNA, the CDR3 is TGCAGTGCTTCGGCGGAAGATACGCAGTATTTT.

The chain combines TRBV2 with TRBJ1-2, with 12 bases identical to TRBD1. The CDR3 contains 14 residues. J gave up 8 bases and V 4 bases, and 5 bases lay outside the gene matches. Germline loops: CDR1 SNHLY, CDR2 FYNNEI. The CDR3 is CASSGPGQGAGYTF. In DNA, the CDR3 is TGTGCCAGCAGTGGTCCGGGACAGGGGGCAGGCTACACCTTC.

The V and J genes are TRBV6-1 and TRBJ2-7, with 7 nucleotides matching TRBD2. The CDR3 length is 17 residues. Looked up from germline, CDR1 is MNHNS and CDR2 is SASEGT. Losses at the gene ends were 1 base for V and 5 bases for J; bases not matched to a gene: 14. The CDR3 nucleotides are TGTGCCAGCAGTGAAGGTCTCTTGGGACTACGGATCCACGAGCAGTACGTC. Translation gives CASSEGLLGLRIHEQYV.

V usage is TRBV19 and J usage is TRBJ2-1; no definite D call. CDR1 and CDR2 from the germline V gene are LNHDA and SQIVND (reference sequence). V was cut by 5 bases and J by 13 bases, with 12 bases left in between. The CDR3 is 11 residues long. The CDR3 nucleotides are TGTGCCAGTAGTGCTGGACCGAAACAGTTCTTC. This codes for CASSAGPKQFF.

This clonotype was counted many times. The chain combines TRBV7-9 with TRBJ1-4, with 8 bases fitting TRBD1. V was pared by 7 bases and J by 3 bases, with 7 bases of the junction left unmatched. The germline CDR1 and CDR2 sequences are SEHNR and FQNEAQ (reference sequence). The CDR3 spans 15 residues. CDR3 coding DNA: TGTGCCAGCACCGCGACAGGGGCGGCTAATGAAAAACTGTTTTTT. This encodes CASTATGAANEKLFF.

V gene TRBV6-1 combines with J gene TRBJ2-7, with TRBD1 matching over 7 bases. This CDR3 region has 13 residues. Germline V CDR1 and CDR2: MNHNS, SASEGT. V dropped 5 bases and J dropped 3; count of bases not matched to a gene: 4. CDR3 sequence reads: CASSQGQHYEQYF. The CDR3 bases are TGTGCCAGCAGTCAGGGACAGCACTACGAGCAGTACTTC.

The CDR3 sequence is CASSLVQGKSETQYF. CDR3 coding DNA: TGTGCCAGCAGTTTAGTACAGGGGAAGAGTGAGACCCAGTACTTC. The rearrangement links TRBV28 to TRBJ2-5; 7 positions agree with TRBD1. This CDR3 contains 15 residues. The V gene end was trimmed by 2 bases and the J gene end by 5 bases; junction bases not matched to a gene: 8. CDR1 and CDR2 from the germline V gene are MDHEN and SYDVKM.

The V gene is TRBV27, the J gene TRBJ2-5, with 12 bases identical to TRBD2. The J segment lost 5 bases and the V segment lost 3 bases, leaving 1 base of the junction unmatched. There are 14 residues in the CDR3. Germline-derived CDR1 and CDR2 are MNHEY and SMNVEV (reference sequence). CDR3 sequence (DNA): TGTGCCAGCAGTTTGACTAGCGGGAGTGAGACCCAGTACTTC. Protein sequence: CASSLTSGSETQYF.

V and J are TRBV19 and TRBJ2-1; TRBD2 aligns across 7 bases. This CDR3 spans 14 amino acids. From germline, CDR1 is LNHDA and CDR2 SQIVND (reference sequence). The V and J ends lost 3 bases and 9 bases, in that order; junction bases with no gene match: 8. DNA for the CDR3: TGTGCCAGTAGTATCTCAGCGGGATTTAGTGAGCAGTTCTTC. Translated: CASSISAGFSEQFF.

DNA of the CDR3: TGTGCCAGCAGCCCGGGACTAGCGGGACCCCAGCGGGAGCAGTACTTC. Protein: CASSPGLAGPQREQYF. The chain employs TRBV6-5 and TRBJ2-7; TRBD2 aligns across 13 bases. Trimming removed 6 bases from V and 7 bases from J; junction bases left unmatched: 12. The CDR3 totals 16 residues. Germline-derived CDR1 and CDR2 are MNHEY and SVGAGI.

The chain uses TRBV7-9 and TRBJ2-1, with 7 positions matching TRBD2. Germline V gene sequence: CDR1 SEHNR, CDR2 FQNEAQ (reference sequence). This CDR3 is built from 15 residues. V trimming: 5 bases; J trimming: 5 bases; junction bases outside the gene matches: 9. The CDR3 loop is CASSPQSSGHNEQFF. CDR3 coding DNA: TGTGCCAGCAGCCCCCAATCTAGCGGCCACAATGAGCAGTTCTTC.